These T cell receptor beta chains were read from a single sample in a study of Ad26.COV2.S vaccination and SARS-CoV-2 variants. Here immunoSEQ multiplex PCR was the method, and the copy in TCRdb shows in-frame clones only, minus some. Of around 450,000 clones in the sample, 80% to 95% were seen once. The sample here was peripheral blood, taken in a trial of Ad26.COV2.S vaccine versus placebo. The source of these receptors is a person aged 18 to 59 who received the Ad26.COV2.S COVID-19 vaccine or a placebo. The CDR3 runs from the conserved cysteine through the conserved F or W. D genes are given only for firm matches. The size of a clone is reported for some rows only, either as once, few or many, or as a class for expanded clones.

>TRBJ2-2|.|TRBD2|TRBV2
TGTGCCAGCAGTGGGAGGCCGGGACTAGCGGGAGTAGGGACCGGGGAGCTGTTTTTT
CASSGRPGLAGVGTGELFF
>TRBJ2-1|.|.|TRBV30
TGTGCCTGGAGTGTTTTGAGGGAGCAGTTCTTC
CAWSVLREQFF
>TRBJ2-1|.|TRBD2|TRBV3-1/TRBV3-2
TGTGCCAGCAGCCAAAGTAGGCTAGCGGATTACAATGAGCAGTTCTTC
CASSQSRLADYNEQFF
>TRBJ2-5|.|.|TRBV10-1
TGCGCCAGCAGTGTAGCGCAGGCCGCGGGGACCCAGTACTTC
CASSVAQAAGTQYF
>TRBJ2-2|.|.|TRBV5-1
TGCGCCAGCAGCACGGACAACTCGAACACCGGGGAGCTGTTTTTT
CASSTDNSNTGELFF
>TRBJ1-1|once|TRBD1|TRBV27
TGTGCCAGCAGTACACAGACAGGGGCAGCTTTCTTT
CASSTQTGAAFF
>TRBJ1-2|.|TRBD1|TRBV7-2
TGTGCCAGCAGCTTCGGAGGTACAGGGGCCGTCTATGGCTACACCTTC
CASSFGGTGAVYGYTF
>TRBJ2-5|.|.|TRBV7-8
TGTGCCAGCAGATTAAACGTCGCGGATTTGGAGACCCAGTACTTC
CASRLNVADLETQYF
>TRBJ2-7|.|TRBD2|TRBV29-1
TGCAGCGTTAGACGGGGGAGGGGTTACGAGCAGTACTTC
CSVRRGRGYEQYF
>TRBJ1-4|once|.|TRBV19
TGTGCCAGTAGTGTAAGGACAGCAACTAATGAAAAACTGTTTTTT
CASSVRTATNEKLFF
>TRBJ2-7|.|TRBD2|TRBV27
TGTGCCAGCAGTTTAATAGGGACTAGCGGGTACGAGCAGTACTTC
CASSLIGTSGYEQYF
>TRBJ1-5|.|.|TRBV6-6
TGTGCCAGCAGTTACCCGGATCAGCCCCAGCATTTT
CASSYPDQPQHF
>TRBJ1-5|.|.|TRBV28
TGTGCCAGCAGTTTATTTTCTTCAGCCCGCAATCAGCCCCAGCATTTT
CASSLFSSARNQPQHF
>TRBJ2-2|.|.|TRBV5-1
TGCGCCAGCAGCTTGGGTCCGAACACCGGGGAGCTGTTTTTT
CASSLGPNTGELFF
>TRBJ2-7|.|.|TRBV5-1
TGCGCCAGCAGCCCGGCAGGAGAATCCTACGAGCAGTACTTC
CASSPAGESYEQYF
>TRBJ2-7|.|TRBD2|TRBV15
TGTGCCACCAGCAGAGATTCGGGACTAGCGGGTTACGAGCAGTACTTC
CATSRDSGLAGYEQYF
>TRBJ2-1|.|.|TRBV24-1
TGTGCCACCAGTGAGCCCGACAGGGGAGGGAATGAGCAGTTCTTC
CATSEPDRGGNEQFF
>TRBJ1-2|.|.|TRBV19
TGTGCCAGTAGTAGGACAGACTATGGCTACACCTTC
CASSRTDYGYTF
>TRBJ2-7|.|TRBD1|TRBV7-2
TGTGCCAGCAGCCAAAACAGGGGTCAGATGAGTATCTACGAGCAGTATTTC
CASSQNRGQMSIYEQYF
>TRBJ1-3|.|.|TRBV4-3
TGCGCCAGCAGCCAAGATGCCCCCGGGGGGGGAAACACCATATATTTT
CASSQDAPGGGNTIYF
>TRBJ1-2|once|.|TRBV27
TGTGCCAGCAGTCCCAAGGACAAAAACTATGGCTACACCTTC
CASSPKDKNYGYTF
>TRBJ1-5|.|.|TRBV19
TGTGCCAGTAGTATGGGGGTTCCAGGGGTACATCAGCCCCAGCATTTT
CASSMGVPGVHQPQHF
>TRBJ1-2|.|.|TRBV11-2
TGTGCCAGCAGCTCCCGTACCGATACAGAGGACTATGGCTACACCTTC
CASSSRTDTEDYGYTF
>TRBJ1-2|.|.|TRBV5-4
TGTGCCAGCAGCTTGGGTTCGGGAGCAGGGGAAGGCATCTATGGCTACACCTTC
CASSLGSGAGEGIYGYTF
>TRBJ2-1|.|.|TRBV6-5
TGTGCCAGCAGTTACGGGGTTAGCGGTGAGCAGTTCTTC
CASSYGVSGEQFF
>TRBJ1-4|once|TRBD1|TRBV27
TGTGCCAGCAGTAAAGGGACAGGTGGGAATGAAAAACTGTTTTTT
CASSKGTGGNEKLFF